The 21 T cell receptor beta chains in this list originate from one sample, sequenced in a study of identical twins. A single record per CDR3 protein comes from TCRdb applying MiXCR to the 5' RACE reads. The table shows approximately 240,000 distinct CDR3 sequences, with more than 12% occurring only once. Sequencing was done on a sample of memory (CD45RO+) T cells sorted from blood. The origin of the receptors is a woman under 30 in good health.

This clonotype was observed a few times. The chain combines TRBV3-1 with TRBJ1-1; tentative D call: TRBD1 (6 bases). This CDR3 spans 14 amino acids. V was trimmed by 7 bases and J by 2 bases, leaving 14 bases between them. CDR1 and CDR2 from the germline V gene are LGHDT and YNNKEL (reference sequence). The CDR3 is CASIKRGGNTEAFF. The CDR3 coding sequence is TGTGCCAGCATCAAACGAGGGGGTAACACTGAAGCTTTCTTT. Based on the CDR3 plus reference TRBV3-1 and TRBJ1-1, the full variable domain is DTAVSQTPKYLVTQMGNDKSIKCEQNLGHDTMYWYKQDSKKFLKIMFSYNNKELIINETVPNRFSPKSPDKAHLNLHINSLELGDSAVYFCASIKRGGNTEAFFGQGTRLTVV.

V and J are TRBV7-9 and TRBJ2-5, with 12 bases identical to TRBD1. With 4 bases clipped from V and 4 bases from J, the junction kept 7 bases outside the gene matches. Germline V lookup: CDR1 SEHNR, CDR2 FQNEAQ (reference sequence). This CDR3 contains 16 residues. As DNA, the CDR3 is TGTGCCAGCAGCTCCGGGGACAGGGGGCGGCGAGAGACCCAGTACTTC. Its protein product is CASSSGDRGRRETQYF.

The J gene is TRBJ2-2, the V gene TRBV19; TRBD2 matches 9 bases. Losses at the gene ends were 7 bases for V and 3 bases for J; bases not matched to a gene: 9. Per germline, CDR1 LNHDA and CDR2 SQIVND (reference sequence). This CDR3 has 16 residues. The CDR3 nucleotides are TGTGCCAGTAAGAGTAGCGGGAGCTTGGACACCGGGGAGCTGTTTTTT. Its protein product is CASKSSGSLDTGELFF. Full variable domain (rest looked up from reference TRBV19 and TRBJ2-2): DGGITQSPKYLFRKEGQNVTLSCEQNLNHDAMYWYRQDPGQGLRLIYYSQIVNDFQKGDIAEGYSVSREKKESFPLTVTSAQKNPTAFYLCASKSSGSLDTGELFFGEGSRLTVL.

This clonotype was detected ten times or more. This chain links TRBV6-5 with TRBJ1-6, with 7 positions matching TRBD1. The CDR3 is 16 amino acids. Germline lookup yields CDR1 MNHEY and CDR2 SVGAGI. Germline trimming cut 2 bases from V and 9 bases from J; bases unmatched to any gene: 10. The CDR3 spells CASSYDSDRVVSPLHF. The CDR3 coding sequence is TGTGCCAGCAGTTACGATTCCGACAGGGTTGTTTCACCCCTCCACTTT.

The rearrangement uses TRBV7-9 and TRBJ2-1; 16 nucleotides match TRBD2. Germline trimming cut 4 bases from V and 9 bases from J; bases unmatched to any gene: 9. The CDR3 consists of 17 residues. In germline, CDR1 is SEHNR, CDR2 FQNEAQ (reference sequence). CDR3 sequence reads: CASSSKGTSGGAAEQFF. In DNA, the CDR3 is TGTGCCAGCAGCTCGAAGGGGACTAGCGGGGGGGCCGCTGAGCAGTTCTTC. Supplemented by reference TRBV7-9 and TRBJ2-1, the full variable domain reads DTGVSQNPRHKITKRGQNVTFRCDPISEHNRLYWYRQTLGQGPEFLTYFQNEAQLEKSRLLSDRFSAERPKGSFSTLEIQRTEQGDSAMYLCASSSKGTSGGAAEQFFGPGTRLTVL.

This clonotype was counted only a few times. The CDR3 DNA reads TGTGCCAGCAAGAGCGGCAATCAGCCCCAGCATTTT. This translates into CASKSGNQPQHF. The chain uses TRBV11-2 and TRBJ1-5; D gene uncertain. V lost 7 bases to trimming and J lost 2 bases, with 6 bases between them. The CDR3 has 12 amino acids. Germline-derived CDR1 and CDR2 are SGHAT and FQNNGV.

This clonotype was seen a handful of times. The gene calls are TRBV5-5 and TRBJ2-7, with 7 bases fitting TRBD1. From germline, CDR1 is SGHKS and CDR2 YYEKEE (reference sequence). Trimming at V came to 4 bases and at J to 4 bases, leaving 14 bases not matched to a gene. This CDR3 region has 16 residues. CDR3 protein: CASSEQTGSVLYEQYF. In DNA form, the CDR3 reads TGTGCCAGCAGCGAACAGACAGGGTCGGTTTTATACGAGCAGTACTTC. Full variable domain (outside the CDR3, taken from reference TRBV5-5 and TRBJ2-7): DAGVTQSPTHLIKTRGQQVTLRCSPISGHKSVSWYQQVLGQGPQFIFQYYEKEERGRGNFPDRFSARQFPNYSSELNVNALLLGDSALYLCASSEQTGSVLYEQYFGPGTRLTVT.

This clonotype has a handful of counts. The chain recombines TRBV9 with TRBJ1-2, with 8 positions matching TRBD1. This CDR3 region has 14 residues. V lost 3 bases, J lost 5 bases, and 6 bases stayed unmatched. The germline CDR1 and CDR2 sequences are SGDLS and YYNGEE. The CDR3 DNA reads TGTGCCAGCAGCGACGACAGGGGCGGGTATGGCTACACCTTC. Encoded protein: CASSDDRGGYGYTF.

The chain joins TRBV6-2 or TRBV6-3 to TRBJ2-1; TRBD2 matches 7 bases. Germline V gene lookup returns CDR1 MNHEY and CDR2 SVGEGT. Trimming took 5 bases from V and 0 from J; bases not matched to a gene: 4. The CDR3 extends over 15 amino acids. In DNA, the CDR3 is TGTGCCAGCAGTCTGCGGGAGAGCTCCTACAATGAGCAGTTCTTC. Amino acid sequence: CASSLRESSYNEQFF.

The chain links TRBV6-1 to TRBJ2-1; D possibly matches TRBD1 or TRBD2 (5 bases each). CDR3 length: 15 residues. In germline, CDR1 is MNHNS, CDR2 SASEGT. V was trimmed by 6 bases and J by 1 base, leaving 13 bases between them. Written as DNA, the CDR3 is TGTGCCAGCAGCCGTCCCGAGGGGTCCTACAATGAGCAGTTCTTC. This gives the protein CASSRPEGSYNEQFF.

The chain carries TRBV9 and TRBJ2-7; weak D call: TRBD2 (5 bases). Trimming stripped 0 bases from V and 5 bases from J, with 9 bases between. This CDR3 has 13 residues. Germline loops: CDR1 SGDLS, CDR2 YYNGEE. DNA of the CDR3: TGTGCCAGCAGCGTAGCTATGGGAGACGAGCAGTACTTC. Protein: CASSVAMGDEQYF.

This clonotype was recorded many times. The chain recombines TRBV6-5 with TRBJ2-5; D not resolved. The CDR3 contains 13 residues. Trimming pared 4 bases from V and 2 bases from J, leaving 8 bases between. CDR1 is MNHEY, CDR2 SVGAGI, per germline. The DNA of the CDR3 is TGTGCCAGCAGTTTCCAGTTACAAGAGACCCAGTACTTC. Encoded protein: CASSFQLQETQYF.

In this sample, this clonotype turned up many times. V usage is TRBV4-3 and J usage is TRBJ1-1; D uncertain. Looked up from germline, CDR1 is LGHNA and CDR2 is YSLEER. V was trimmed by 1 base and J by 1 base, leaving 13 bases between them. The CDR3 has 16 amino acids. The DNA for the CDR3 is TGCGCCAGCAGCCAAGTAACCCTTACACCGAACACTGAAGCTTTCTTT. This translates into CASSQVTLTPNTEAFF.

This clonotype was counted between two and nine times. This chain uses TRBV5-6 with TRBJ2-3; 8 nucleotides agree with TRBD2. Per germline, CDR1 SGHDT and CDR2 YYEEEE. V trimming: 7 bases; J trimming: 1 base; junction bases outside the gene matches: 2. The CDR3 covers 13 residues. In DNA, the CDR3 is TGTGCCAGCGGACTAGCAGGCACAGATACGCAGTATTTT. It translates to CASGLAGTDTQYF.

The chain has TRBV7-8 and TRBJ2-1; a possible D gene is TRBD2 (5 bases). This CDR3 is built from 14 residues. V lost 5 bases and J 3 bases, leaving 11 bases between the germline ends. The V gene's germline CDR1 is SGHVS and CDR2 FQNEAQ. The CDR3 loop reads CASSPGGYYNEQFF. CDR3 DNA sequence: TGTGCCAGCAGCCCTGGAGGCTACTACAATGAGCAGTTCTTC.

The V gene is TRBV29-1, the J gene TRBJ2-7; D uncertain. Trimming took 1 base from V and 6 from J, leaving 1 base between them. Germline V gene lookup returns CDR1 SQVTM and CDR2 ANQGSEA. This CDR3 region has 9 residues. In DNA form, the CDR3 reads TGCAGCGTTGAAGGCGAGCAGTACTTC. Translating it yields CSVEGEQYF.

This clonotype was recorded at least ten times. The rearrangement links TRBV6-1 to TRBJ1-1, with D tentatively TRBD1 (5 bases). The CDR3 contains 14 residues. V lost 7 bases to trimming and J lost 1 base, with 13 bases between them. In germline, CDR1 is MNHNS, CDR2 SASEGT. The CDR3, as DNA: TGTGCCAGCACCAACCGGGGGAAGAACACTGAAGCTTTCTTT. Its translation is CASTNRGKNTEAFF.

This clonotype was observed many times. This chain joins TRBV12-3 or TRBV12-4 and TRBJ2-1; a weak D match, TRBD1 (7 bases). V was cut by 6 bases and J by 5 bases, with 20 bases left in between. The CDR3 runs to 16 residues. CDR3 DNA: TGTGCCAGCAGCCCCAGGGGGGCTAGCGTCAACAATGAGCAGTTCTTC. Protein product: CASSPRGASVNNEQFF.

The V call is TRBV19, the J call TRBJ2-3, with D maybe TRBD1 (5 bases). The V gene's germline CDR1 is LNHDA and CDR2 SQIVND (reference sequence). Deletions cut 8 bases from V and 4 bases from J, with 13 bases between. This CDR3 has 13 amino acids. The CDR3 region has the DNA TGTGCCAGTGCGTGGGTAGGGGCAGATACGCAGTATTTT. It codes for CASAWVGADTQYF.

This chain links TRBV5-1 with TRBJ2-2; D is perhaps TRBD1 or TRBD2 (5 bases each). V was trimmed by 6 bases and J by 1 base, leaving 16 bases between them. The CDR3 consists of 16 residues. Germline CDR1 is SGHRS and CDR2 is YFSETQ. CDR3 coding DNA: TGCGCCAGCAAAAATCCCCGGGACCTGAACACCGGGGAGCTGTTTTTT. Its translation is CASKNPRDLNTGELFF.

This clonotype was counted only a few times. The V and J genes are TRBV19 and TRBJ2-3; D is unclear. The V end lost 4 bases, the J end lost 2 bases, and 7 bases lay between the germline ends. Germline CDR1 and CDR2: LNHDA and SQIVND (reference sequence). This CDR3 comprises 13 residues. This CDR3 is CASSKRNTDTQYF. The CDR3 DNA reads as TGTGCCAGTAGTAAACGGAACACAGATACGCAGTATTTT.